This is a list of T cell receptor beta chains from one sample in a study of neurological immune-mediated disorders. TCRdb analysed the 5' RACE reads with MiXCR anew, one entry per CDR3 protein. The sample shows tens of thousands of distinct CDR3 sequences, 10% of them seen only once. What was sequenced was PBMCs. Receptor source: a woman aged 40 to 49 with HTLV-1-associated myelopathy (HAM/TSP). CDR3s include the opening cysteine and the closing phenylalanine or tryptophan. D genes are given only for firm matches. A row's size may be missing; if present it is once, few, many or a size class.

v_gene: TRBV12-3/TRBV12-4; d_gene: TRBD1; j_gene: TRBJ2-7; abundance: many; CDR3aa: CASSYLTGGSYEQYF; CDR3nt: TGTGCCAGCAGCTACTTGACAGGGGGTTCCTACGAGCAGTACTTC
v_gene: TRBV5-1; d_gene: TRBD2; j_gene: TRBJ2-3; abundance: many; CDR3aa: CASSSTGTSGGTTDTQYF; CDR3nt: TGCGCCAGCAGCTCTACCGGGACTAGCGGGGGCACCACAGATACGCAGTATTTT
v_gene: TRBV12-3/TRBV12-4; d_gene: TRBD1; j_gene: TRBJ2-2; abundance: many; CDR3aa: CASSPGQMNTGELFF; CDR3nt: TGTGCCAGCAGCCCGGGACAGATGAACACCGGGGAGCTGTTTTTT
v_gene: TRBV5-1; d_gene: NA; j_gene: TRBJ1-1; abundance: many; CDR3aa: CASNLGTGSQFAEAFF; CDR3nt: TGCGCCAGCAACCTAGGAACGGGCAGCCAGTTCGCTGAAGCTTTCTTT
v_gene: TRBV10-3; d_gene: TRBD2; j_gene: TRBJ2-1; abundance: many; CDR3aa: CAISQRGGRYNEQFF; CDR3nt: TGTGCCATCAGCCAACGGGGGGGCCGGTACAATGAGCAGTTCTTC
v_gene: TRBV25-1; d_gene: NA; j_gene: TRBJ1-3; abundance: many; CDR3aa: CASSWAAGVDRNTIYF; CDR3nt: TGTGCCAGCTCATGGGCCGCCGGAGTTGATCGAAACACCATATATTTT
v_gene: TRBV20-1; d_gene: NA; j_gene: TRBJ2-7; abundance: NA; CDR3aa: CSARFPLGTGDEQYF; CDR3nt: TGCAGTGCTAGATTCCCCCTAGGAACGGGAGACGAGCAGTACTTC
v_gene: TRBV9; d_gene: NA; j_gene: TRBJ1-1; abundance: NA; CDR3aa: CASSVGPPGDTEAFF; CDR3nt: TGTGCCAGCAGCGTAGGTCCCCCGGGGGACACTGAAGCTTTCTTT
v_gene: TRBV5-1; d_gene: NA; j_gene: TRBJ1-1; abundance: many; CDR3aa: CASSLEGLGTEAFF; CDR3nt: TGCGCCAGCAGCTTGGAGGGTCTGGGCACTGAAGCTTTCTTT
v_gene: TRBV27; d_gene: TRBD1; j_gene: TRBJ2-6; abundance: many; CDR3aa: CASSLDRGTGANVLTF; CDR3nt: TGTGCCAGCAGTTTAGACAGGGGTACTGGGGCCAACGTCCTGACTTTC
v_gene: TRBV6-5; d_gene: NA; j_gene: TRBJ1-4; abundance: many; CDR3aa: CASSNPLGEKLFF; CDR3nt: TGTGCCAGCAGTAACCCGTTGGGTGAAAAACTGTTTTTT
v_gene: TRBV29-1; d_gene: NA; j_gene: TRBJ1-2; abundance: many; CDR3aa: CSVDSYGYTF; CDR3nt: TGCAGCGTTGACAGCTATGGCTACACCTTC
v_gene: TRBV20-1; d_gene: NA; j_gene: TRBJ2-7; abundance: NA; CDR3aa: CSAGDYEQYF; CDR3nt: TGCAGTGCGGGAGATTACGAGCAGTACTTC
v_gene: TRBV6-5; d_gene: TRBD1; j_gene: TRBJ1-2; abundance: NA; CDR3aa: CASSWGQSPPLYGYTF; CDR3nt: TGTGCCAGCAGTTGGGGACAGAGTCCGCCGCTCTATGGCTACACCTTC